These T cell receptor beta chains were read from a single sample in a study of neurological immune-mediated disorders. MiXCR, applied by TCRdb to the 5' RACE reads, yields one record per CDR3 protein. The sample holds around 67,000 distinct CDR3 sequences, around 5.2% seen once. Sequencing used PBMCs. The receptor source for this set is a young man with multiple sclerosis. The CDR3 runs from the conserved cysteine through the conserved F or W.

length: 14; V: TRBV20-1; CDR3: CSARVLAGANEQFF
length: 14; V: TRBV5-5; CDR3: CASSLRGMNTEAFF
length: 16; V: TRBV12-3/TRBV12-4; CDR3: CASSPRAFRSGNTIYF
length: 13; V: TRBV7-6; CDR3: CASSSGPVGGYTF
length: 12; V: TRBV20-1; CDR3: CSGGGGTDTQYF
length: 15; V: TRBV7-2; CDR3: CASSLGGAGTGELFF
length: 17; V: TRBV20-1; CDR3: CSANSRQGISTNEKLFF
length: 12; V: TRBV30; CDR3: CAWSVIKGEQYF
length: 12; V: TRBV12-3/TRBV12-4; CDR3: CASRTGFGDQYF
length: 15; V: TRBV20-1; CDR3: CSAASGGWRGRGYTF
length: 14; V: TRBV27; CDR3: CASSLSGRQNIQYF
length: 15; V: TRBV7-7; CDR3: CASSKERGFHNEQFF
length: 15; V: TRBV6-2/TRBV6-3; CDR3: CASSQKRDSSYEQYF
length: 14; V: TRBV5-1; CDR3: CASSLTLPNSPLNF
length: 12; V: TRBV20-1; CDR3: CSVTGVNQPQNF
length: 14; V: TRBV5-1; CDR3: CASSLSASGTGYTF
length: 14; V: TRBV10-2; CDR3: CASGDRVNTDTQYF
length: 16; V: TRBV20-1; CDR3: CSAREGGGSRYNEQFF
length: 16; V: TRBV21-1; CDR3: CASSPRQGSNTGELFF
length: 11; V: TRBV3-1; CDR3: CASRKGLGYTF
length: 14; V: TRBV7-8; CDR3: CASSLMAANQPQNF
length: 16; V: TRBV20-1; CDR3: CSASLREKVAYNEQFF